The 18 T cell receptor beta chains below all came from one sample that was sequenced in a study of T-cell reconstitution after alpha-beta-depleted transplantation in children. It was with unique molecular identifiers that the TCRbeta library was prepared. TCRdb itself ran the PCR reads through MiXCR, one entry per CDR3 protein. This sample has about 580,000 distinct CDR3 sequences, with about 23% found just once. The sequences come from PBMCs, mostly from graft donor cells, collected 360 days after TCRalphabeta/CD19-depleted stem cell transplant. The receptor source for this set is a boy younger than two who had a stem cell transplant for acute myeloid leukemia, so the T cells may come from the graft donor.

This clonotype was found many times. The chain employs TRBV6-5 and TRBJ2-7; tentatively, D is TRBD2 (5 bases). The CDR3 sequence is 9 residues long. Germline assignment: CDR1 MNHEY and CDR2 SVGAGI. Trimming took 6 bases from V and 11 from J, leaving 8 bases between them. This CDR3 reads CASRTREYV. CDR3 bases: TGTGCCAGCAGGACGAGGGAGTACGTC.

The table lists this clonotype with many counts. The chain links TRBV4-3 to TRBJ1-1; D is unresolved. CDR1 is LGHNA, CDR2 YSLEER, per germline. The CDR3 sequence is 16 residues long. V was shortened by 0 bases and J by 0 bases, with 11 bases between the two germline ends. The CDR3 sequence: CASSQDAGRLNTEAFF. The CDR3 nucleotides read TGCGCCAGCAGCCAAGATGCGGGCCGGTTGAACACTGAAGCTTTCTTT.

The V call is TRBV12-3 or TRBV12-4, the J call TRBJ2-7, with 10 positions matching TRBD1. This CDR3 region has 14 residues. V lost 4 bases, J lost 6 bases, and 6 bases stayed unmatched. This CDR3 is CASSSGTGEGEQYF. CDR3 DNA sequence: TGTGCCAGCAGTTCCGGGACAGGGGAGGGCGAGCAGTACTTC.

This clonotype was detected only a few times. The genes are TRBV20-1 and TRBJ2-7; a possible D gene is TRBD2 (6 bases). Germline values: CDR1 DFQATT, CDR2 SNEGSKA (reference sequence). The V and J ends lost 6 bases and 2 bases respectively, with 14 bases between them. The length of the CDR3 is 13 residues. The CDR3: CSAAGPMAYEQYV. CDR3 DNA sequence: TGCAGTGCCGCGGGGCCCATGGCCTACGAGCAGTACGTC.

V usage is TRBV7-9 and J usage is TRBJ2-1, with 11 bases matching TRBD2. Trimming cost V 6 bases and J 6 bases; bases outside gene matches: 7. The CDR3 has 15 residues. Germline CDR1 SEHNR, CDR2 FQNEAQ (reference sequence). CDR3 in amino acids: CASRATSGVSNEQFF. Written as DNA, the CDR3 is TGTGCCAGCAGGGCGACTAGCGGGGTTTCCAATGAGCAGTTCTTC.

This clonotype has more than one count but fewer than ten. The chain uses TRBV20-1 and TRBJ1-2, with D uncertain. CDR3 size: 12 residues. Germline assignment: CDR1 DFQATT and CDR2 SNEGSKA (reference sequence). V lost 0 bases and J lost 8, with 10 bases in between. The chain's CDR3 is CSARDIGLGYTF. The CDR3 DNA sequence: TGCAGTGCTAGAGATATTGGACTGGGCTACACCTTC.

J is TRBJ1-5 and V is TRBV10-3; D gene uncertain. There are 13 residues in the CDR3. CDR1 ENHRY and CDR2 SYGVKD come from the germline V gene. Trimming stripped 6 bases from V and 4 bases from J, with 10 bases between. The CDR3 here is CAIRRTENQPQHF. The CDR3 coding sequence is TGTGCCATCAGAAGGACGGAGAATCAGCCCCAGCATTTT.

This clonotype was detected ten times or more. This chain connects TRBV20-1 to TRBJ1-5; D is possibly TRBD1 (6 bases). The germline CDR1 and CDR2 sequences are DFQATT and SNEGSKA (reference sequence). Deletions cut 7 bases from V and 1 base from J, with 11 bases between. The CDR3 has 13 residues. This CDR3 reads CSVKRGSNQPQHF. The CDR3 DNA is TGCAGTGTTAAGAGGGGGAGCAATCAGCCCCAGCATTTT.

This clonotype was counted between two and nine times. V usage is TRBV28 and J usage is TRBJ2-1, with 9 bases identical to TRBD2. Germline V gene sequence: CDR1 MDHEN, CDR2 SYDVKM. With V trimmed by 5 bases and J by 0 bases, 2 bases remained unmatched. The CDR3 totals 15 residues. The CDR3: CASSRLAASYNEQFF. The CDR3 nucleotides read TGTGCCAGCAGTCGACTAGCGGCCTCCTACAATGAGCAGTTCTTC.

This clonotype was seen a few times. V and J are TRBV10-3 and TRBJ2-3; the match to TRBD2 covers 8 bases. CDR3 length: 14 residues. V lost 5 bases, J lost 6 bases, and 7 bases stayed unmatched. In germline, CDR1 is ENHRY, CDR2 SYGVKD. The CDR3 DNA follows: TGTGCCATCAGTACGGGGGGGGCTCAGGATACGCAGTATTTT. This gives the protein CAISTGGAQDTQYF.

This chain's CDR3 is CASSPRGHKSYEQYV. DNA for the CDR3: TGTGCCAGCAGCCCCAGGGGGCACAAATCCTACGAGCAGTACGTC. The J gene is TRBJ2-7, the V gene TRBV7-9; 8 nucleotides line up with TRBD1. The CDR3 is 15 residues long. V lost 5 bases and J lost 1; bases outside the gene matches: 7. Germline CDR1 SEHNR, CDR2 FQNEAQ (reference sequence).

This chain connects TRBV7-9 to TRBJ2-5; 8 bases line up with TRBD2. Germline V gene sequence: CDR1 SEHNR, CDR2 FQNEAQ (reference sequence). J was trimmed by 5 bases and V by 5 bases; bases with no gene match: 10. This CDR3 is 15 amino acids long. The CDR3 sequence: CASSNPGGGEETQYF. The CDR3 DNA reads TGTGCCAGCAGCAACCCCGGGGGGGGAGAGGAGACCCAGTACTTC.

This clonotype has a handful of counts. The chain recombines TRBV20-1 with TRBJ2-7; D call uncertain. V lost 4 bases to trimming and J lost 0 bases, with 7 bases between them. CDR3 length: 12 residues. CDR1 and CDR2 (germline): DFQATT, SNEGSKA (reference sequence). This CDR3 reads CSATDGSYEQYF. DNA of the CDR3: TGCAGTGCTACAGACGGCTCCTACGAGCAGTACTTC.

The V gene is TRBV6-5, the J gene TRBJ2-7; no clear D gene. Between the trimmed V and J ends, which lost 0 bases and 6 bases, there was a span of 9 bases. Per the germline V gene, CDR1 is MNHEY and CDR2 is SVGAGI. The CDR3 consists of 13 residues. This chain's CDR3 is CASSYSRTGEQYF. DNA for the CDR3: TGTGCCAGCAGTTACTCGAGGACGGGCGAGCAGTACTTC.

This clonotype has more than one count but fewer than ten. This chain connects TRBV6-1 to TRBJ1-5; D is perhaps TRBD1 (5 bases). In germline, CDR1 is MNHNS, CDR2 SASEGT. CDR3 length: 16 amino acids. Between the trimmed V and J ends, which lost 6 bases and 6 bases, there was a span of 21 bases. The CDR3 DNA sequence: TGTGCCAGCAGCGCAATTGCCTGGGGGGTAGTTCAGCCCCAGCATTTT. Translating it yields CASSAIAWGVVQPQHF.

This clonotype was seen repeatedly, ten times or more. The genes are TRBV2 and TRBJ1-3; no reliable D call. CDR3 length: 16 residues. In germline, CDR1 is SNHLY, CDR2 FYNNEI. Trimming removed 2 bases from V and 0 bases from J, with 11 bases in between. The CDR3 region is CASSERVWGSGNTIYF. CDR3 DNA sequence: TGTGCCAGCAGTGAAAGGGTTTGGGGCTCTGGAAACACCATATATTTT.

The chain joins TRBV20-1 to TRBJ1-2, with TRBD1 matching over 7 bases. The CDR3 sequence is 18 residues long. Looked up from germline, CDR1 is DFQATT and CDR2 is SNEGSKA (reference sequence). The junction had 22 bases not matched to a gene; V was cut back by 3 bases and J by 6 bases. In DNA, the CDR3 is TGCAGTGCTAGCAAAACTCAGGGGGGGCCCTCCTCGAAACATGGCTACACCTTC. This sequence encodes CSASKTQGGPSSKHGYTF.

The chain carries TRBV7-8 and TRBJ2-2, with TRBD2 as a possible D gene (5 bases). Germline V gives CDR1 SGHVS, CDR2 FQNEAQ. The V and J ends lost 5 bases and 3 bases respectively, with 16 bases between them. The CDR3 contains 16 residues. The CDR3 nucleotides are TGTGCCAGCAGCACTAGGACGGCTGGCTACACCGGGGAGCTGTTTTTT. Residues: CASSTRTAGYTGELFF.